This TCR beta chain was profiled in a study of blood T cell repertoires in COVID-19. This CDR3 has 19 residues. Trimming cost V 8 bases and J 0 bases; bases outside gene matches: 16. Germline assignment: CDR1 SEHNR and CDR2 FQNEAQ (reference sequence). Profiled with immunoSEQ multiplex PCR; TCRdb holds only in-frame clones, not every one. Of more than 200,000 clones in the sample, roughly nine tenths were seen once. The specimen was peripheral blood. The rearrangement joins TRBV7-9 to TRBJ1-4; 9 nucleotides match TRBD1. The receptor was isolated from a woman aged 50 to 60 with COVID-19, enrolled during active disease. CDR3 coding DNA: TGTGCCAGCTCCCCAAACAGGGGGCGCGGGATGACAACTAATGAAAAACTGTTTTTT. This translates into CASSPNRGRGMTTNEKLFF.